The clone carrying this T cell receptor beta chain was seen just once. Previously described methods and listed TCR primers were employed for the bulk TCR libraries. One entry per CDR3 protein, called by TCRdb with MiXCR from the PCR reads. This sample has 75,000 to 95,000 distinct CDR3 sequences, with roughly 25% found just once. Naive CD8 T cells were FACS-sorted by CD8+CD4-CCR7+CD45RA+ markers. Germline assignment: CDR1 SQVTM and CDR2 ANQGSEA. CDR3 length: 12 amino acids. Trimming cost V 0 bases and J 5 bases, with 7 bases left between them. These data belong to a study of molecular identifiers for immune sequencing clone quantification. About the research overall: Four portions were sequenced after RNA from about 20,000 or 100,000 naive CD8 cells was split five ways in replicates.

The sample comprised naive CD8+ T cells from blood, with Jurkat cell RNA spiked in. Described subset: FACS-sorted CD8+CD4-CCR7+CD45RA+ naive T cells. This chain joins TRBV29-1 and TRBJ1-2; D is undetermined. The receptor was isolated from a human donor in good health. Some libraries in this study had Jurkat cell RNA spiked in. The CDR3 coding sequence is TGCAGCGTTGAAGACAGATTATATGGCTACACCTTC. It encodes CSVEDRLYGYTF. Complete variable domain (other parts from reference TRBV29-1 and TRBJ1-2): SAVISQKPSRDICQRGTSLTIQCQVDSQVTMMFWYRQQPGQSLTLIATANQGSEATYESGFVIDKFPISRPNLTFSTLTVSNMSPEDSSIYLCSVEDRLYGYTFGSGTRLTVV.